The 4 T cell receptor beta chains reported below all come from one sample, sequenced in a study of shared clonotypes between healthy human individuals. TCRdb's copy holds only in-frame clones and misses some; the assay was immunoSEQ multiplex PCR. The sample lists approximately 2,300,000 clones, around 92% occurring once. Specimen: naive CD4+ T cells from PBMCs. Stated subset: CD45RA+ positively selected. The source of these receptors is a man between 18 and 29 years old in good health. Some clones in this sample may be carry-over from other donors' samples.

In DNA, the CDR3 is TGTGCCAGCAGGTTACGGGGGCCTTTAACCGGGGAGCTGTTTTTT. It encodes CASRLRGPLTGELFF. The chain links TRBV6-5 to TRBJ2-2; D may match TRBD1 or TRBD2 (6 bases each). The germline V gene encodes CDR1 MNHEY and CDR2 SVGAGI. Trimming removed 6 bases at V and 5 bases at J, with 16 bases between. The length of the CDR3 is 15 residues.

The rearrangement links TRBV14 to TRBJ2-3; D perhaps matches TRBD2 (5 bases). Between the trimmed V and J ends, which lost 4 bases and 0 bases, there was a span of 11 bases. The CDR3 totals 15 residues. CDR1 and CDR2 (germline): SGHDN, FVKESK. The CDR3 region is CASSPGRTSTDTQYF. The CDR3 coding sequence is TGTGCCAGCAGCCCGGGCAGGACTAGCACAGATACGCAGTATTTT. Full variable domain (rest looked up from reference TRBV14 and TRBJ2-3): EAGVTQFPSHSVIEKGQTVTLRCDPISGHDNLYWYRRVMGKEIKFLLHFVKESKQDESGMPNNRFLAERTGGTYSTLKVQPAELEDSGVYFCASSPGRTSTDTQYFGPGTRLTVL.

V is TRBV11-2 and J is TRBJ2-7; D gene uncertain. This CDR3 is 13 amino acids long. The ends were cut back, 3 bases at V and 6 bases at J, with 12 bases in the middle. Germline-derived CDR1 and CDR2 are SGHAT and FQNNGV. The CDR3 region has the DNA TGTGCCAGCAGCTTTGGAAGGAACCGCGAGCAGTACTTC. Residues: CASSFGRNREQYF.

The rearrangement joins TRBV30 to TRBJ2-7; the D gene is possibly TRBD2 (6 bases). The V gene's germline CDR1 is GTSNPN and CDR2 SVGIG (reference sequence). The length of the CDR3 is 13 residues. V gave up 0 bases and J gave up 6 bases, with 12 bases separating them. This CDR3 is CAWSVGGSSEQYF. The DNA for the CDR3 is TGTGCCTGGAGTGTGGGGGGTAGCAGCGAGCAGTACTTC.